Listed below are T cell receptor beta chains from one sample, sequenced in a study of blood T cell repertoires in COVID-19. Sequencing was performed with immunoSEQ multiplex PCR; in TCRdb, only in-frame clones are kept and a portion is missing. Of 190,000 or so clones detected, around 94% appear once; the ten largest clones hold about 0.8%. Source material: peripheral blood. Every receptor here comes from a man in his thirties or forties with COVID-19, enrolled during active disease. CDR3s include the opening cysteine and the closing phenylalanine or tryptophan. The order of the fields is J gene, CDR3 length, V gene, CDR3 protein.

J: TRBJ2-5
length: 16
V: TRBV6-1
CDR3: CASSDGGQPVLETQYF

J: TRBJ2-6
length: 18
V: TRBV18
CDR3: CASSELWQVDSGANVLTF

J: TRBJ2-7
length: 15
V: TRBV24-1
CDR3: CATSAESQVNYEQYF

J: TRBJ1-6
length: 16
V: TRBV9
CDR3: CASSVGPTTGNSPLHF

J: TRBJ1-1
length: 15
V: TRBV2
CDR3: CASTLDRGHGTEAFF

J: TRBJ1-1
length: 15
V: TRBV6-5
CDR3: CASTEQRRSDTEAFF

J: TRBJ1-1
length: 15
V: TRBV2
CDR3: CATDPGTATNTEAFF

J: TRBJ1-2
length: 16
V: TRBV6-1
CDR3: CASSELGQGSNYGYTF

J: TRBJ2-3
length: 17
V: TRBV7-3
CDR3: CASSHGTSGTSTDTQYF

J: TRBJ2-2
length: 14
V: TRBV7-7
CDR3: CASSWTQGAGELFF

J: TRBJ1-2
length: 15
V: TRBV7-2
CDR3: CASSLASGADYGYTF

J: TRBJ1-4
length: 14
V: TRBV10-1
CDR3: CASSKDRDGEKLFF

J: TRBJ1-1
length: 13
V: TRBV20-1
CDR3: CSASLTGDTEAFF

J: TRBJ1-2
length: 14
V: TRBV9
CDR3: CASSVAGQGLGYTF

J: TRBJ1-1
length: 17
V: TRBV25-1
CDR3: CASSGGRTGTLNTEAFF

J: TRBJ2-2
length: 17
V: TRBV5-4
CDR3: CASSPSAGASNTGELFF

J: TRBJ1-2
length: 15
V: TRBV6-1
CDR3: CASSEASGQVVGYTF

J: TRBJ1-2
length: 13
V: TRBV6-5
CDR3: CASSPDRGGGYTF

J: TRBJ2-1
length: 14
V: TRBV19
CDR3: CATLTGTDYNEQFF

J: TRBJ1-3
length: 12
V: TRBV7-3
CDR3: CASPGQTNTIYF

J: TRBJ2-5
length: 13
V: TRBV12-3/TRBV12-4
CDR3: CASCNSGGETQYF

J: TRBJ2-5
length: 18
V: TRBV13
CDR3: CASSLGGLSGVIQETQYF

J: TRBJ1-2
length: 14
V: TRBV19
CDR3: CASSITPGFNGYTF

J: TRBJ2-2
length: 14
V: TRBV2
CDR3: CASLRQENTGELFF

J: TRBJ2-1
length: 16
V: TRBV29-1
CDR3: CSVFPPVGGTYNEQFF

J: TRBJ2-3
length: 18
V: TRBV3-1/TRBV3-2
CDR3: CASSRLTGGAYSTDTQYF

J: TRBJ1-1
length: 13
V: TRBV11-2
CDR3: CASSEFMNTEAFF

J: TRBJ2-1
length: 15
V: TRBV6-5
CDR3: CASRPGQRDYNEQFF

J: TRBJ1-2
length: 14
V: TRBV19
CDR3: CASRETGVFHGYTF

J: TRBJ1-1
length: 15
V: TRBV7-9
CDR3: CASSLALGGNTEAFF

J: TRBJ1-2
length: 17
V: TRBV20-1
CDR3: CSASGLARAGTGAGYTF

J: TRBJ1-1
length: 12
V: TRBV6-1
CDR3: CASSDRDSEAFF

J: TRBJ1-2
length: 15
V: TRBV3-1/TRBV3-2
CDR3: CASSQNGATGYGYTF

J: TRBJ2-3
length: 15
V: TRBV5-1
CDR3: CASTFDGGATDTQYF

J: TRBJ1-2
length: 13
V: TRBV29-1
CDR3: CSENRDALGGYTF

J: TRBJ1-2
length: 16
V: TRBV3-1/TRBV3-2
CDR3: CASSQDTGTELYGYTF

J: TRBJ1-4
length: 16
V: TRBV19
CDR3: CASSIRTAATNEKLFF

J: TRBJ2-7
length: 14
V: TRBV10-1
CDR3: CASSESGSRYEQYF

J: TRBJ1-4
length: 14
V: TRBV7-3
CDR3: CASSSGSRNEKLFF

J: TRBJ2-3
length: 18
V: TRBV21-1
CDR3: CASSKGTGGRVATDTQYF

J: TRBJ2-5
length: 15
V: TRBV3-1/TRBV3-2
CDR3: CASSPPRVKGETQYF

J: TRBJ2-7
length: 17
V: TRBV3-1/TRBV3-2
CDR3: CASSQEPTSTIRYEQYF

J: TRBJ2-3
length: 15
V: TRBV6-5
CDR3: CASRRGEVGTDTQYF

J: TRBJ2-3
length: 19
V: TRBV12-1
CDR3: CASSSIPGLAGVGTDTQYF

J: TRBJ2-5
length: 14
V: TRBV5-1
CDR3: CASSPSMGPETQYF

J: TRBJ1-2
length: 13
V: TRBV6-5
CDR3: CASAGQGGYGYTF

J: TRBJ1-1
length: 14
V: TRBV5-1
CDR3: CASSYRGPGTEAFF

J: TRBJ2-1
length: 15
V: TRBV5-1
CDR3: CASSLEGAGFAEQFF

J: TRBJ1-4
length: 15
V: TRBV5-1
CDR3: CASSLTGQGGEKLFF

J: TRBJ1-1
length: 14
V: TRBV2
CDR3: CASSDSRENTEAFF

J: TRBJ1-2
length: 17
V: TRBV7-9
CDR3: CASSLVVGSATFYGYTF